This T cell receptor beta chain was recovered during a study of cytomegalovirus exposure and HLA in healthy donors. Deletions cut 8 bases from V and 6 bases from J, with 18 bases between. Germline CDR1 SGHRS, CDR2 YFSETQ. This CDR3 is built from 14 residues. The PCR employed 60 Vbeta primers together with 13 Jbeta primers. Generated by immunoSEQ multiplex PCR, the TCRdb table keeps only in-frame clones and is missing some. In the table there are some 120,000 clones, roughly 82% of which are singletons. The sample was PBMCs. The rearrangement links TRBV5-1 to TRBJ2-1; D is uncertain. The sequence came from a human donor in good health. For the CDR3, the DNA is TGCGCCAGTACCATTGGAGTCCAAGGCAATGAGCAGTTCTTC. Encoded protein: CASTIGVQGNEQFF.